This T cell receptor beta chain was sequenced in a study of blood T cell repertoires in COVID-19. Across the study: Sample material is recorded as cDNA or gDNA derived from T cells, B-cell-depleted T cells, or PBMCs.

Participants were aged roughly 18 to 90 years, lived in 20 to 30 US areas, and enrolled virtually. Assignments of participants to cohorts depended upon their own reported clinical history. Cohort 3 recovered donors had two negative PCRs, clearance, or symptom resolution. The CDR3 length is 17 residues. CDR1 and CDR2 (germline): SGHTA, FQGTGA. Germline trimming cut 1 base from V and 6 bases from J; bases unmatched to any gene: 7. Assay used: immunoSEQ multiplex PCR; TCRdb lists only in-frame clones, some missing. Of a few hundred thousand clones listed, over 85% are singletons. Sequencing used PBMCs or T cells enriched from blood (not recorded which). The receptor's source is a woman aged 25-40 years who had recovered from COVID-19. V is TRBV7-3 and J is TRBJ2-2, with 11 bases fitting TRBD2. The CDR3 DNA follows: TGTGCCAGCAGCTTAATGCCTAGCGGGAGGATGTCCGGGGAGCTGTTTTTT. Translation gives CASSLMPSGRMSGELFF.